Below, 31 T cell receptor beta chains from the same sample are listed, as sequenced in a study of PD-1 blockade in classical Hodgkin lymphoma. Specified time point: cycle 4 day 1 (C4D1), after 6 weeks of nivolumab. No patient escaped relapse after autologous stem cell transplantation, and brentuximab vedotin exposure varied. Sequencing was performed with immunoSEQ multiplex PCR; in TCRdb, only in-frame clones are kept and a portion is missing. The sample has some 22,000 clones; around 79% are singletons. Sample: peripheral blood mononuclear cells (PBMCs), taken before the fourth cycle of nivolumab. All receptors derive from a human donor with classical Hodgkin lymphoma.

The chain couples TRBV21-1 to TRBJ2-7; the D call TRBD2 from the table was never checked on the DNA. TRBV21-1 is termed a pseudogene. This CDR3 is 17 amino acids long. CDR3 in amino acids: CASSKGMGLDGSYEQYF. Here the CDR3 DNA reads TGTGCCAGCAGCAAAGGCATGGGACTAGACGGGTCCTACGAGCAGTACTTC.

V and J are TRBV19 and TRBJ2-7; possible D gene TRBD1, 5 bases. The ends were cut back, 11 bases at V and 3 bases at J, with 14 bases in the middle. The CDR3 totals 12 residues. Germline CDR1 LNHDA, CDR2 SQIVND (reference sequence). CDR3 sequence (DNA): TGTGCCCAGGGAACAGGAATCTACGAGCAGTACTTC. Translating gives CAQGTGIYEQYF.

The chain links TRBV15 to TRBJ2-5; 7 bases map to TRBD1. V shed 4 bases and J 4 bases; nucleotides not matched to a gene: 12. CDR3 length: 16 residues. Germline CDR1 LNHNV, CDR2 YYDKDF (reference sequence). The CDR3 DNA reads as TGTGCCACCAGCACGTCCGGGACAGCCGTGGGAGAGACCCAGTACTTC. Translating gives CATSTSGTAVGETQYF.

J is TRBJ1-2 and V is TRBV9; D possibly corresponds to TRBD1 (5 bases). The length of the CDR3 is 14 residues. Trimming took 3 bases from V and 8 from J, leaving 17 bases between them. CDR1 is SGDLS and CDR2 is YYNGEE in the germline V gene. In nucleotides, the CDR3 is TGTGCCAGCAGCGCCGGGGGAACGACCGGGGGCTACACCTTC. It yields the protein CASSAGGTTGGYTF.

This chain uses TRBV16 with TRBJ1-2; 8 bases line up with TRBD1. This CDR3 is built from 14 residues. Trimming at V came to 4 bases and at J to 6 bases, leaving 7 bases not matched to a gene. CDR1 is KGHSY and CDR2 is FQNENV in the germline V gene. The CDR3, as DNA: TGTGCCAGCAGCCTCCCTGACAGGGGACATGGCTACACCTTC. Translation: CASSLPDRGHGYTF.

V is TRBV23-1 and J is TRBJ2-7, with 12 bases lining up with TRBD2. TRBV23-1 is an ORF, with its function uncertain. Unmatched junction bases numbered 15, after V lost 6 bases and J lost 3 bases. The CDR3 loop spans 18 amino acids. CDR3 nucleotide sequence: TGCGCCAGCAGCACTAAACGCGGGACTAGCGGGCTCGTCTACGAGCAGTACTTC. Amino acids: CASSTKRGTSGLVYEQYF.

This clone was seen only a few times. CDR3 coding DNA: TGTGCCACCAGCAGAGGGACAGGGTGGGCCTACGAGCAGTACTTC. Translation gives CATSRGTGWAYEQYF. V is TRBV15 and J is TRBJ2-7; TRBD1 agrees at 8 bases. Germline assignment: CDR1 LNHNV and CDR2 YYDKDF (reference sequence). Trimming at V came to 1 base and at J to 2 bases, leaving 4 bases not matched to a gene. The CDR3 loop spans 15 amino acids.

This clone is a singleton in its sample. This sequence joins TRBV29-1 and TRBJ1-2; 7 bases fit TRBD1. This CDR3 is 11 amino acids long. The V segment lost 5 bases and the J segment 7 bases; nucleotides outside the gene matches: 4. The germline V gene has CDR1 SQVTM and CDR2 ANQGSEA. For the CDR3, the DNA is TGCAGCGTTTCACAGGGGACTGGCTACACCTTC. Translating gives CSVSQGTGYTF.

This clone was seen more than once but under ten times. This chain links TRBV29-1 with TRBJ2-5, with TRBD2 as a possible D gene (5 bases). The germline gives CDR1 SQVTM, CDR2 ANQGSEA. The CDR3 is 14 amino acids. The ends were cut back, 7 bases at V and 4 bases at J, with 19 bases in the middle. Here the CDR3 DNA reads TGCAGCGCGTCAAGGACTGGAGGAGGAGAGACCCAGTACTTC. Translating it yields CSASRTGGGETQYF.

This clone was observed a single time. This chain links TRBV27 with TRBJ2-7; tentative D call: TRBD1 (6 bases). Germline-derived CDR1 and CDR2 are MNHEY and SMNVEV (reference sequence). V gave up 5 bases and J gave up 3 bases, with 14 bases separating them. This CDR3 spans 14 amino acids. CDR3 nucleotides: TGTGCCAGCAGTCCTAGGACAGTACTCTACGAGCAGTACTTC. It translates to CASSPRTVLYEQYF.

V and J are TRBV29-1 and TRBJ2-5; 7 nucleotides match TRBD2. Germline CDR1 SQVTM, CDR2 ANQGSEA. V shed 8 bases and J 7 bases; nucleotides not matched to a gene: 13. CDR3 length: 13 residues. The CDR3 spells CSWGGTILGTQYF. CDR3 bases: TGCAGCTGGGGTGGGACTATCCTCGGGACCCAGTACTTC.

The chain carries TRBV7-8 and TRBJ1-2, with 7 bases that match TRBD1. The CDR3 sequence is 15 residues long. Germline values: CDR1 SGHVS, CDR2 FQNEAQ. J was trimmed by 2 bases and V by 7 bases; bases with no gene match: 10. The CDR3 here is CASTWGARGNYGYTF. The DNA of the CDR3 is TGTGCCAGCACTTGGGGAGCCAGGGGGAACTATGGCTACACCTTC.

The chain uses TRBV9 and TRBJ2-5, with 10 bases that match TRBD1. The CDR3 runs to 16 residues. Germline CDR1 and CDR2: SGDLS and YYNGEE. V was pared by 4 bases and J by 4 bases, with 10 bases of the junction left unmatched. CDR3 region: CASSTPGQGSRETQYF. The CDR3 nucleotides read TGTGCCAGCAGCACTCCGGGACAGGGGTCGAGAGAGACCCAGTACTTC.

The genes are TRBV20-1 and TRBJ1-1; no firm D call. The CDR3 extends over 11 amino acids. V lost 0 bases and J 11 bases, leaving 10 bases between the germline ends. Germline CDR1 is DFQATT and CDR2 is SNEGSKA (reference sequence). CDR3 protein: CSARDLGFAFF. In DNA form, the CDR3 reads TGCAGTGCTAGAGATTTAGGGTTCGCTTTCTTT.

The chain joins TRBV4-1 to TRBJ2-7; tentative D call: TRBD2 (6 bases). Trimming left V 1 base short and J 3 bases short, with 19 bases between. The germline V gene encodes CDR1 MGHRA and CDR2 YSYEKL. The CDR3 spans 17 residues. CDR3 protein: CASSQGPASDLNYEQYF. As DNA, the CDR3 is TGCGCCAGCAGCCAAGGACCGGCTAGCGATCTTAACTACGAGCAGTACTTC.

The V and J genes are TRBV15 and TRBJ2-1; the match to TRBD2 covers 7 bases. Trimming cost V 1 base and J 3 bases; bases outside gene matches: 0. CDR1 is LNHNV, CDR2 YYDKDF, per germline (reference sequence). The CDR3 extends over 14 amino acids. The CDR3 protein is CATSRGGGYNEQFF. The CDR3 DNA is TGTGCCACCAGCAGAGGGGGGGGCTACAATGAGCAGTTCTTC.

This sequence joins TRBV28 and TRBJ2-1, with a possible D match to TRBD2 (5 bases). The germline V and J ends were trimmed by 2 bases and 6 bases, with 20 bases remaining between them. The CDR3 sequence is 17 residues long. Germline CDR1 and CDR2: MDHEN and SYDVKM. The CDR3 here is CASSLAGLGSPSNEQFF. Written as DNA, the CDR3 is TGTGCCAGCAGTTTAGCCGGACTGGGCTCCCCCTCCAATGAGCAGTTCTTC.

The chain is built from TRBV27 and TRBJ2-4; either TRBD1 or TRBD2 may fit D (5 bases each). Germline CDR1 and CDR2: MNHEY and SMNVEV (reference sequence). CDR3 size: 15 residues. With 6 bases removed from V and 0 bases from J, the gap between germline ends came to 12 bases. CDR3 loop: CASRTTGLAKNIQYF. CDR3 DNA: TGTGCCAGCAGAACCACAGGACTAGCCAAAAACATTCAGTACTTC.

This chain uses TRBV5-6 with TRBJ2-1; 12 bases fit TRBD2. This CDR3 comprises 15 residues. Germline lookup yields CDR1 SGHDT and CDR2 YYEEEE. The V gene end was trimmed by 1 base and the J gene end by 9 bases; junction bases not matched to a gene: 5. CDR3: CASSLRLAGVLEQFF. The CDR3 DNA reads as TGTGCCAGCAGCTTGAGACTAGCGGGAGTTCTTGAGCAGTTCTTC.

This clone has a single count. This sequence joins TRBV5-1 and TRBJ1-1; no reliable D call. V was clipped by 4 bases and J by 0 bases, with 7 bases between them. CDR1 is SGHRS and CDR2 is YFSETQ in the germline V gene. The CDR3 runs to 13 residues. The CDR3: CASSPPLNTEAFF. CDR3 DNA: TGCGCCAGCAGCCCCCCGCTGAACACTGAAGCTTTCTTT. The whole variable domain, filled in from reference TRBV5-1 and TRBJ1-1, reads KAGVTQTPRYLIKTRGQQVTLSCSPISGHRSVSWYQQTPGQGLQFLFEYFSETQRNKGNFPGRFSGRQFSNSRSEMNVSTLELGDSALYLCASSPPLNTEAFFGQGTRLTVV.

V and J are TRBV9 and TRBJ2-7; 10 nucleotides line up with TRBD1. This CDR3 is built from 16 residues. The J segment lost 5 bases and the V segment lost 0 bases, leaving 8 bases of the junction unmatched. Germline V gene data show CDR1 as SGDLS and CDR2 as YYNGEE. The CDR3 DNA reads TGTGCCAGCAGCGTAGCTACTCGGACAGGGGGAGACGAGCAGTACTTC. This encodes CASSVATRTGGDEQYF.

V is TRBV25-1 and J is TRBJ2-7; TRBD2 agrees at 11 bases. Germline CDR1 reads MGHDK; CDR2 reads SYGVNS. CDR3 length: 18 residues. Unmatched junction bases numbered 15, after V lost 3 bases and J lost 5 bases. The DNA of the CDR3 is TGTGCCAGCAGTGATGGGGACAGCTTTAGCGGGAGGGGGGACGAGCAGTACTTC. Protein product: CASSDGDSFSGRGDEQYF.

The CDR3 DNA reads TGTGCCAGCAGGAGGACTAGCGGCAGCACAGATACGCAGTATTTT. It translates to CASRRTSGSTDTQYF. V is TRBV6-5 and J is TRBJ2-3; 10 nucleotides agree with TRBD2. Trimming took 6 bases from V and 0 from J; bases not matched to a gene: 3. This CDR3 spans 15 amino acids. The germline gives CDR1 MNHEY, CDR2 SVGAGI.

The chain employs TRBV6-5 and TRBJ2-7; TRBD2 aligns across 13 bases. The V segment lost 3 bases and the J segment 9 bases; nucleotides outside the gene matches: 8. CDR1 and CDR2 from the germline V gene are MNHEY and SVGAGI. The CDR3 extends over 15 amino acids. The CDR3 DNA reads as TGTGCCAGCAGTTATTCGAGACTAGCGGGAGGTCCGCAGTACTTC. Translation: CASSYSRLAGGPQYF.

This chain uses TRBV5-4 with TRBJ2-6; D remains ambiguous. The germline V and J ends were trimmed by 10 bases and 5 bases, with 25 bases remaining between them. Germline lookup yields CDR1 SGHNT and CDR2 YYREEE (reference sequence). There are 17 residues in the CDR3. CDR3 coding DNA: TGTGCCGCGAGTGTACCGTACCAGACAAGTCGGGCCAACGTCCTGACTTTC. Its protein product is CAASVPYQTSRANVLTF.

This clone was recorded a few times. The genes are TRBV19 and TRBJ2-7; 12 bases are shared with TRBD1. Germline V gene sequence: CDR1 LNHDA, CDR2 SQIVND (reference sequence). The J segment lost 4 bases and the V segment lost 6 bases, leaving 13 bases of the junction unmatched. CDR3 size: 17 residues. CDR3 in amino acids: CASSPGQGAPSEYEQYF. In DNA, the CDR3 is TGTGCCAGTAGCCCGGGACAGGGGGCTCCCAGTGAGTACGAGCAGTACTTC.

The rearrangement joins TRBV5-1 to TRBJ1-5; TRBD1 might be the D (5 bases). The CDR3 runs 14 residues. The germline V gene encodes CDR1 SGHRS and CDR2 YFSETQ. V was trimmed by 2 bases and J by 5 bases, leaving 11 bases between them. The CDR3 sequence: CASSFFGGDQPQHF. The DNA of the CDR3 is TGCGCCAGCAGCTTTTTTGGGGGGGATCAGCCCCAGCATTTT.

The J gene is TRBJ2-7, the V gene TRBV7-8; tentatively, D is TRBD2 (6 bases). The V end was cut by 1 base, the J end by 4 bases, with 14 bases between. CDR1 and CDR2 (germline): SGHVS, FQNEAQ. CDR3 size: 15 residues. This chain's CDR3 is CASSLEASAGYEQYF. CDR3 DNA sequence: TGTGCCAGCAGCTTAGAGGCTAGCGCTGGATACGAGCAGTACTTC. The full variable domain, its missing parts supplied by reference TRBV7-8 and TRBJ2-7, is GAGVSQSPRYKVAKRGQDVALRCDPISGHVSLFWYQQALGQGPEFLTYFQNEAQLDKSGLPSDRFFAERPEGSVSTLKIQRTQQEDSAVYLCASSLEASAGYEQYFGPGTRLTVT.

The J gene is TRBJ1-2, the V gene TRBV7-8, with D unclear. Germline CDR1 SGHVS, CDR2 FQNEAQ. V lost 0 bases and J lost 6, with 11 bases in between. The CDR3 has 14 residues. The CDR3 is CASSLAPSSDGYTF. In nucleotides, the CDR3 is TGTGCCAGCAGCTTAGCGCCGTCCTCGGATGGCTACACCTTC.

CDR3 nucleotides: TGTGCCAGCAGTGAGGTTTGGGGTGACGACCCCTACAATGAGCAGTTCTTC. Its protein is CASSEVWGDDPYNEQFF. The chain couples TRBV2 to TRBJ2-1, with D hard to call. The length of the CDR3 is 17 residues. Germline V lookup: CDR1 SNHLY, CDR2 FYNNEI. Trimming took 3 bases from V and 2 from J, leaving 17 bases between them.

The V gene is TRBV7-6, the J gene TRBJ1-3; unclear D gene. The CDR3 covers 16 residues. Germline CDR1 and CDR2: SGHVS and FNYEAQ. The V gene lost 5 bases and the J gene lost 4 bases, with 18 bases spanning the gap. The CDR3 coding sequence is TGTGCCAGCAGCCCCGATCAAGCGGGGTCGGGAAACACCATATATTTT. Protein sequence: CASSPDQAGSGNTIYF.